One and the same sample provided the 23 T cell receptor delta chains below, sequenced in a study of Vδ1+ human thymocytes (dated by TCRdb to between 2017 and 2018). Sequencing used an Illumina MiSeq. RNA extraction was performed with the RNeasy mini kit, and reverse transcription was done with Superscript III. Multiplex PCR was used to generate CDR3 amplicons, with pooled V-gene forward primers and a constant-region reverse primer carrying Illumina adaptor overhangs. Clones were re-identified by TCRdb from the public reads with CATT, and rows with the same DNA were merged. Counted in this sample were tens of thousands of delta-chain clones; approximately 8.8% of them appeared once. Jointly, the top ten make up 0.75% to 1% of the sample. No cognate antigen is known for these TCRs. Overall study results and their limits: Thymic TRG and TRD repertoires appeared highly polyclonal with Gaussian CDR3 length distributions, unlike oligoclonal peripheral blood repertoires.

Input material: Vdelta1+ gamma-delta thymocytes from the thymus. The cell subset or site label, read with the paper, signifies: FACS-sorted CD3+ TCRalphabeta- TCRVdelta1+ TCRVdelta2- thymocytes. Every receptor here comes from a child younger than two who had congenital heart surgery.

This clone is judged medium-sized. This chain links TRDV2 with TRDJ1; 8 nucleotides align to TRDD3. J lost 8 bases, V lost 4 bases, and 11 bases had no gene match. The CDR3 length is 14 residues. Germline CDR1 GEAIGNYY, CDR2 EKD. The CDR3 reads CACEDWGAILKLIF. The CDR3, as DNA: TGTGCCTGTGAAGACTGGGGGGCGATCCTCAAACTCATCTTT.

The chain recombines TRDV1 with TRDJ1, with 12 bases fitting TRDD3. Per germline, CDR1 TSWWSYY and CDR2 QGS. The V gene end was trimmed by 5 bases and the J gene end by 0 bases; junction bases not matched to a gene: 19. The CDR3 has 21 residues. The CDR3 DNA follows: TGTGCTCTTGGGCCGTCCTTCCCTCTGGGGGATACGCAGGCGGACACCGATAAACTCATCTTT. As protein: CALGPSFPLGDTQADTDKLIF.

The V gene lacks a call, and TRDJ1 is the J gene; TRDD3 was called by the table and not checked on the DNA. The CDR3 contains 19 residues. The DNA for the CDR3 is TGTGCTCTTGGGGAAATAAGGGGTGCGTCCAAGGTACACCCCGATAAACTCATCTTT. As protein: CALGEIRGASKVHPDKLIF.

This clone was seen a few times. This chain links TRDV1 with TRDJ1, with D perhaps matching TRDD2 (5 bases). CDR3 length equals 18 residues. Trimming cost V 0 bases and J 0 bases, with 17 bases left between them. CDR1 and CDR2 from the germline V gene are TSWWSYY and QGS. In DNA form, the CDR3 reads TGTGCTCTTGGGGAACTGCCTTCTCCCCTAAGGTACACCGATAAACTCATCTTT. Translating it yields CALGELPSPLRYTDKLIF.

This clone was observed a handful of times. This chain joins TRDV1 and TRDJ1, with D uncertain. CDR1 TSWWSYY and CDR2 QGS come from the germline V gene. The CDR3 sequence is 18 residues long. Trimming took 0 bases from V and 0 from J, leaving 17 bases between them. DNA for the CDR3: TGTGCTCTTGGGGAACTTGCCCCTGTACAACATTACACCGATAAACTCATCTTT. This codes for CALGELAPVQHYTDKLIF.

The V call is TRDV1, the J call TRDJ1; 8 bases agree with TRDD3. The CDR3 spans 18 residues. J gave up 0 bases and V 4 bases, and 13 bases lay outside the gene matches. Germline values: CDR1 TSWWSYY, CDR2 QGS. The CDR3: CALGGSPLGDLYTDKLIF. The CDR3 DNA follows: TGTGCTCTTGGGGGATCCCCCCTGGGGGACCTGTACACCGATAAACTCATCTTT.

The chain recombines TRDV1 with TRDJ1, with 10 positions matching TRDD3. The CDR3 sequence is 19 residues long. The germline CDR1 and CDR2 sequences are TSWWSYY and QGS. V dropped 2 bases and J dropped 0; count of bases not matched to a gene: 12. CDR3 sequence (DNA): TGTGCTCTTGGGGAATGGTGGGTTACTACTGGGGGATACACCGATAAACTCATCTTT. Amino acid sequence: CALGEWWVTTGGYTDKLIF.

The chain is built from TRDV1 and TRDJ1; 11 nucleotides align to TRDD3. The CDR3 loop spans 18 amino acids. V was clipped by 2 bases and J by 1 base; unmatched bases: 9. CDR1 is TSWWSYY, CDR2 QGS, per germline. CDR3 amino acids: CALGEVPILGDITDKLIF. The CDR3 DNA sequence: TGTGCTCTTGGGGAAGTTCCCATACTGGGGGATATCACCGATAAACTCATCTTT.

This clone was seen a handful of times. The chain joins TRDV1 to TRDJ1; TRDD3 matches 9 bases. Germline V gene sequence: CDR1 TSWWSYY, CDR2 QGS. After removal of 0 bases from V and 0 bases from J, the junction contained 20 bases not matched to a gene. The length of the CDR3 is 22 residues. CDR3 loop: CALGELPGLRTGGPTNTDKLIF. The CDR3 DNA sequence: TGTGCTCTTGGGGAACTCCCTGGACTACGGACTGGGGGACCTACCAACACCGATAAACTCATCTTT.

This chain connects TRDV1 to TRDJ1; D is tentatively TRDD2 or TRDD3 (7 bases each). The CDR3 has 18 residues. V was pared by 2 bases and J by 7 bases, with 26 bases between. Germline V gene lookup returns CDR1 TSWWSYY and CDR2 QGS. The CDR3 reads CALGEIPFLGGSVGKLIF. The DNA of the CDR3 is TGTGCTCTTGGGGAAATCCCCTTCCTGGGGGGATCGGTCGGTAAACTCATCTTT.

This chain uses TRDV1 with TRDJ1; TRDD3 might be the D (6 bases). Trimming cost V 0 bases and J 1 base, with 24 bases left between them. The CDR3 runs to 20 residues. Germline loops: CDR1 TSWWSYY, CDR2 QGS. The CDR3 here is CALGELGRSNGWGGTDKLIF. The CDR3 DNA reads as TGTGCTCTTGGGGAACTGGGCCGGTCGAACGGCTGGGGAGGCACCGATAAACTCATCTTT.

The V and J genes are TRDV1 and TRDJ1; 9 bases are shared with TRDD3. V lost 2 bases and J lost 0; bases outside the gene matches: 13. The length of the CDR3 is 19 residues. Germline CDR1 is TSWWSYY and CDR2 is QGS. The CDR3 loop is CALGEDFPRGYVYTDKLIF. CDR3 nucleotides: TGTGCTCTTGGGGAAGACTTCCCTCGGGGATACGTTTACACCGATAAACTCATCTTT.

The rearrangement joins TRDV1 to TRDJ1; 7 bases are a match to TRDD3. Per germline, CDR1 TSWWSYY and CDR2 QGS. CDR3 length: 15 amino acids. After removal of 2 bases from V and 0 bases from J, the junction contained 3 bases not matched to a gene. The DNA for the CDR3 is TGTGCTCTTGGGGAAGGGGGATCCTACACCGATAAACTCATCTTT. Translating it yields CALGEGGSYTDKLIF.

The V call is TRDV1, the J call TRDJ1, with TRDD3 matching over 12 bases. V trimming: 2 bases; J trimming: 4 bases; junction bases outside the gene matches: 14. Looked up from germline, CDR1 is TSWWSYY and CDR2 is QGS. This CDR3 region has 19 residues. The CDR3 protein is CALGEVHRTGGYPSDKLIF. As DNA, the CDR3 is TGTGCTCTTGGGGAAGTTCATCGTACTGGGGGATACCCAAGCGATAAACTCATCTTT.

This clone is medium-sized by share. The rearrangement uses TRDV2 and TRDJ2; D call uncertain. The V end was cut by 3 bases, the J end by 9 bases, with 13 bases between. The length of the CDR3 is 13 residues. The germline CDR1 and CDR2 sequences are GEAIGNYY and EKD. The CDR3 DNA reads as TGTGCCTGTGACCCCGGGTACGAGACACAACTCTTCTTT. It yields the protein CACDPGYETQLFF.

The rearrangement uses TRDV1 and TRDJ1, with 13 bases aligning to TRDD3. Trimming cost V 3 bases and J 3 bases; bases outside gene matches: 19. This CDR3 comprises 21 residues. Germline V gene lookup returns CDR1 TSWWSYY and CDR2 QGS. The CDR3 is CALGDESFLLYWGIRADKLIF. In DNA, the CDR3 is TGTGCTCTTGGGGACGAATCCTTCCTACTTTACTGGGGGATACGCGCCGATAAACTCATCTTT.

The rearrangement joins TRDV1 to TRDJ1; TRDD2 aligns across 9 bases. TCRdb supplies no J gene; here it was assigned by aligning the nucleotide sequence to germline. Germline V gene data show CDR1 as TSWWSYY and CDR2 as QGS. The CDR3 extends over 23 amino acids. The ends lost 3 bases at V and 2 bases at J; junction bases unmatched: 28. The CDR3 region is CALGDPFLPGGWGLLRPTDKLIF. For the CDR3, the DNA is TGTGCTCTTGGGGACCCCTTCCTACCGGGGGGTTGGGGGCTTCTCAGACCAACCGATAAACTCATCTTT.

The V call is TRDV1, the J call TRDJ1, with D tentatively TRDD3 (6 bases). TCRdb supplies no J gene; here it was assigned by aligning the nucleotide sequence to germline. V shed 0 bases and J shed 3 bases, with 14 bases lying between them. CDR3 length equals 16 residues. Germline V gene data show CDR1 as TSWWSYY and CDR2 as QGS. The chain's CDR3 is CALGELSIRRADKLIF. In DNA form, the CDR3 reads TGTGCTCTTGGGGAACTTTCGATACGGCGGGCCGATAAACTCATCTTT.

This chain connects TRDV1 to TRDJ1, with 9 bases lining up with TRDD3. CDR3 length: 25 amino acids. Germline values: CDR1 TSWWSYY, CDR2 QGS. Trimming at V came to 1 base and at J to 0 bases, leaving 30 bases not matched to a gene. CDR3 amino acids: CALGEPVLRDWGTPLLPPHTDKLIF. DNA of the CDR3: TGTGCTCTTGGGGAACCGGTACTCAGAGACTGGGGGACCCCACTACTGCCACCCCACACCGATAAACTCATCTTT.

The V and J genes are TRDV1 and TRDJ1, with 8 bases fitting TRDD3. CDR1 is TSWWSYY, CDR2 QGS, per germline. This CDR3 is built from 18 residues. The ends lost 0 bases at V and 0 bases at J; junction bases unmatched: 9. The CDR3 DNA is TGTGCTCTTGGGGAACTCTTACCTGGGGGACTGTACACCGATAAACTCATCTTT. Translated, it gives CALGELLPGGLYTDKLIF.

This clone showed up just a few times. The chain combines TRDV1 with TRDJ2, with TRDD3 matching 11 bases. The length of the CDR3 is 22 residues. CDR1 and CDR2 from the germline V gene are TSWWSYY and QGS. The V gene end was trimmed by 0 bases and the J gene end by 4 bases; junction bases not matched to a gene: 19. CDR3 in DNA: TGTGCTCTTGGGGAACTCCATTCCTACGAGCTGGGGGATACCTCTTCGACAGCACAACTCTTCTTT. Protein product: CALGELHSYELGDTSSTAQLFF.

The V gene is uncalled and the J gene is TRDJ1. The CDR3 has 14 residues. CDR3 region: CALGEPHLRHRLIF. As DNA, the CDR3 is TGTGCTCTTGGGGAACCCCACCTCCGACACAGGCTCATCTTT.

This clone was seen a few times. The chain couples TRDV1 to TRDJ1; 8 nucleotides align to TRDD3. This CDR3 spans 18 amino acids. Germline loops: CDR1 TSWWSYY, CDR2 QGS. V lost 0 bases to trimming and J lost 10 bases; unmatched junction nucleotides: 19. The CDR3, as DNA: TGTGCTCTTGGGGAACTAAGCTCATCCTACCCACTGGGGGCCGGACTCATCTTT. Translating gives CALGELSSSYPLGAGLIF.